A selection of T cell receptor beta chains follows, all from one sample in a study of cytomegalovirus exposure and HLA in healthy donors. Here immunoSEQ multiplex PCR was the method, and the copy in TCRdb shows in-frame clones only, minus some. Here the sample spans roughly 220,000 clones, approximately 80% being singletons. Sequencing was done on a sample of PBMCs. The receptors originated from a woman aged 25 to 45 in good health and CMV-seropositive. The CDR3 runs from the conserved cysteine through the conserved F or W. D genes are given only for firm matches. Clone size is shown for a subset of rows, as once, few, many or a class of expanded clone.

j_call clone_size v_call d_call cdr3_aa cdr3_nt
TRBJ1-1 - TRBV19 - CASNPQRNTEAFF TGTGCCAGTAACCCTCAACGGAACACTGAAGCTTTCTTT
TRBJ1-2 once TRBV30 - CAWSRNSIGSGYTF TGTGCCTGGAGCCGTAATAGTATTGGATCCGGCTACACCTTC
TRBJ2-3 once TRBV12-5 - CASGLWADTQYF TGTGCTAGTGGTTTGTGGGCGGATACGCAGTATTTT
TRBJ1-5 - TRBV19 - CASSGQWGNQPQHF TGTGCCAGTAGTGGACAGTGGGGCAATCAGCCCCAGCATTTT
TRBJ2-6 - TRBV9 TRBD1 CASSVADRTGANVLTF TGTGCCAGCAGCGTAGCGGACAGGACTGGGGCCAACGTCCTGACTTTC
TRBJ2-3 - TRBV7-7 TRBD2 CASSLGLAGTSISDTQYF TGTGCTAGCAGCCTGGGACTAGCGGGGACTTCTATATCAGATACGCAGTATTTT
TRBJ2-7 - TRBV27 - CASSAFWGDEQYF TGTGCCAGCAGTGCCTTTTGGGGGGACGAGCAGTACTTC
TRBJ1-3 - TRBV28 - CASSLGQSRNTIYF TGTGCCAGCAGTTTAGGACAGTCGAGAAACACCATATATTTT
TRBJ2-1 - TRBV27 - CASSSQGLGDEQFF TGTGCCAGCAGTTCCCAAGGCCTGGGGGATGAGCAGTTCTTC
TRBJ1-1 - TRBV25-1 - CASNGQPNTEAFF TGTGCCAGCAATGGACAGCCGAACACTGAAGCTTTCTTT
TRBJ1-3 - TRBV11-2 - CASSAPPLNTIYF TGTGCCAGCAGCGCCCCCCCCTTGAACACCATATATTTT